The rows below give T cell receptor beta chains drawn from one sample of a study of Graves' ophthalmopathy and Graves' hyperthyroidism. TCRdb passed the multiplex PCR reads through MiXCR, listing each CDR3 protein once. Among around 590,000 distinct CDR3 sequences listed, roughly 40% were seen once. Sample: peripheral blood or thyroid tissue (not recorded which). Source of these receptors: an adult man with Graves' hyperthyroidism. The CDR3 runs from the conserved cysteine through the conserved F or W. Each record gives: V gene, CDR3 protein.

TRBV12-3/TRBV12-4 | CASATGGLAVNQPQHF
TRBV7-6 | CASSPTRGQETQYF
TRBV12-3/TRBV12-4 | CASSLGPLQPQHF
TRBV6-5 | CASSPRGVGETQYF
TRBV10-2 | CTSSETDRVARYEQYF
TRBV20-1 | CSASGPYEQYF
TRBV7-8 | CASSLVDSGKGETQYF
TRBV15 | CATSRGGTGHYEQYF
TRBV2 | CASCTGGLEQYF
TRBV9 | CASSVETSRSGANVLTF
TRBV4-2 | CASSQRQGHQPQHF
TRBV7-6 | CASSLAPLGSTYEQYF
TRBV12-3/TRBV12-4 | CASSLTPYEQYF
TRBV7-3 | CASSNTTGTF
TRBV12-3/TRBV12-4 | CASSLLGTVYGYTF
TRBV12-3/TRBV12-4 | CASSFVSGGQETQHF
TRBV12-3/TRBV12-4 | CASKILGQGNQPQHF
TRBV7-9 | CASSSSIRDRGTDTQYF
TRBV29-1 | CSVGPGTVLNTEAFF
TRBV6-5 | CASRDRGGSGYSPLHF
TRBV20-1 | CSALTGLYGYTF
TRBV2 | CASSLPTGAGGEKLFF
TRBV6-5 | CASSNPEPGQYDSEQYF
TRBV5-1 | CAGSLGPGTEAFF
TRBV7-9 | CAGLKGASPNTEAFF
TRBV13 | CASRGAPNTGELFF
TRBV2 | CASGAVIEAFF
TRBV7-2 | CASSLGAGVWSGANVLTF
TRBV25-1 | CASSPRQGATNEKLFF
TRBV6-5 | CAIMDSSYNSPLHF
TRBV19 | CASGLGQGSLGYTF
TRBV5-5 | CASSSTGSEQYF
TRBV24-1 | CATSDFSRTGAYEQYF
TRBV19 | CASSILEVNQPQHF
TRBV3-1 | CASSRTSSQGFNYEQYF
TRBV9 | CASSVVGDTGELFF
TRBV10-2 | CASSESTRNTEAFF
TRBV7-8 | CASSLVSNQPQHF
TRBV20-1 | CSARVNQPQHF
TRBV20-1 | CSARNAANGEGSPLHF
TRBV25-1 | CASSDLRQGGKLNEKLFF
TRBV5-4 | CASRTQPWGGGGEQYF
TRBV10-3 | CVISGRGTSPLHF
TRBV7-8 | CASSLFQYTEAFF